One and the same sample provided the 15 T cell receptor beta chains below, sequenced in a study of neurological immune-mediated disorders. TCRdb used MiXCR to reprocess the 5' RACE reads, holding one entry per CDR3 protein. The repertoire holds some 61,000 distinct CDR3 sequences, with around 3.9% as singletons. The sequenced material came from PBMCs. All receptors come from a man under 40 with multiple sclerosis.

The sample holds many counts of this clonotype. The chain uses TRBV9 and TRBJ2-7; D is unclear. Germline V gives CDR1 SGDLS, CDR2 YYNGEE. The germline V and J ends were trimmed by 4 bases and 2 bases, with 19 bases remaining between them. The CDR3 loop spans 16 amino acids. The CDR3 region has the DNA TGTGCCAGCAGCAGAAGTGTTGCGCCTGGCCCCTACGAGCAGTACTTC. It is translated as CASSRSVAPGPYEQYF.

This clonotype has ten or more counts. CDR3 in amino acids: CASSPTENTEAFF. In DNA form, the CDR3 reads TGCGCCAGCAGTCCGACCGAGAACACTGAAGCTTTCTTT. The V call is TRBV10-2, the J call TRBJ1-1, with D unresolved. This CDR3 has 13 amino acids. Germline CDR1 WSHSY, CDR2 SAAADI. V was pared by 5 bases and J by 1 base, with 8 bases between.

This clonotype appeared many times. This chain links TRBV9 with TRBJ2-4; tentatively, D is TRBD2 (5 bases). V lost 4 bases to trimming and J lost 4 bases, with 12 bases between them. Germline assignment: CDR1 SGDLS and CDR2 YYNGEE. The CDR3 loop spans 14 amino acids. The CDR3 DNA reads as TGTGCCAGCAGCTCGGAGGACGGTAAAAACATTCAGTACTTC. This gives the protein CASSSEDGKNIQYF.

The chain joins TRBV4-1 to TRBJ1-1; no reliable D call. Germline V gene data show CDR1 as MGHRA and CDR2 as YSYEKL. V lost 4 bases and J lost 8, with 17 bases in between. This CDR3 contains 14 residues. The CDR3 protein is CASSLITTTLEAFF. In DNA, the CDR3 is TGCGCCAGCAGCCTCATTACGACCACTTTGGAAGCTTTCTTT.

This clonotype was seen many times. The chain recombines TRBV14 with TRBJ2-3, with D tentatively TRBD2 (6 bases). V lost 2 bases and J lost 1, with 13 bases in between. The germline gives CDR1 SGHDN, CDR2 FVKESK. The CDR3 runs 16 residues. The CDR3 here is CASSQFPGLGTDTQYF. The CDR3 region has the DNA TGTGCCAGCAGCCAATTCCCGGGACTCGGCACAGATACGCAGTATTTT.

This clonotype was observed at least ten times. The chain uses TRBV20-1 and TRBJ1-2; 8 bases are a match to TRBD1. V trimming: 3 bases; J trimming: 2 bases; junction bases outside the gene matches: 5. CDR1 and CDR2 (germline): DFQATT, SNEGSKA (reference sequence). The length of the CDR3 is 14 residues. The CDR3 protein is CSASGQGQNYGYTF. In nucleotides, the CDR3 is TGCAGTGCTAGCGGACAGGGACAAAACTATGGCTACACCTTC.

Many counts were recorded for this clonotype. The chain links TRBV25-1 to TRBJ1-2, with D possibly matching TRBD1 (6 bases). This CDR3 comprises 14 residues. Germline CDR1 reads MGHDK; CDR2 reads SYGVNS. Trimming removed 2 bases from V and 8 bases from J, with 15 bases in between. CDR3 in DNA: TGTGCCAGCAGTGAAGTTCGGGGGGCGCGAGGCTACACCTTC. Protein product: CASSEVRGARGYTF.

This clonotype was detected many times. The V gene is TRBV29-1, the J gene TRBJ2-1; 7 bases are a match to TRBD1. The CDR3 length is 14 residues. Unmatched junction bases numbered 5, after V lost 6 bases and J lost 0 bases. The germline V gene encodes CDR1 SQVTM and CDR2 ANQGSEA. This chain's CDR3 is CSVVRGSSYNEQFF. The CDR3 nucleotides read TGCAGCGTGGTCAGGGGGAGCTCCTACAATGAGCAGTTCTTC.

The sample holds many counts of this clonotype. CDR3 nucleotides: TGCGCCAGCAGCCCCAACCCTAGCGGGGGGCGGGATACGCAGTATTTT. Protein sequence: CASSPNPSGGRDTQYF. This chain joins TRBV5-1 and TRBJ2-3, with 11 nucleotides matching TRBD2. Germline CDR1 is SGHRS and CDR2 is YFSETQ. This CDR3 has 16 residues. J was trimmed by 6 bases and V by 4 bases; bases with no gene match: 10. Combining the CDR3 with reference TRBV5-1 and TRBJ2-3 gives the whole variable domain KAGVTQTPRYLIKTRGQQVTLSCSPISGHRSVSWYQQTPGQGLQFLFEYFSETQRNKGNFPGRFSGRQFSNSRSEMNVSTLELGDSALYLCASSPNPSGGRDTQYFGPGTRLTVL.

There are many counts of this clonotype. The V and J genes are TRBV4-1 and TRBJ2-5; the D gene could be TRBD1 or TRBD2 (5 bases each). This CDR3 comprises 15 residues. The germline V and J ends were trimmed by 0 bases and 5 bases, with 13 bases remaining between them. The germline V gene has CDR1 MGHRA and CDR2 YSYEKL. CDR3 sequence reads: CASSQDRQGGETQYF. The CDR3 DNA reads TGCGCCAGCAGCCAAGACCGCCAGGGCGGGGAGACCCAGTACTTC.

This clonotype was seen at least ten times. The chain joins TRBV5-1 to TRBJ2-1; D is unresolved. Germline-derived CDR1 and CDR2 are SGHRS and YFSETQ. The ends were cut back, 0 bases at V and 2 bases at J, with 3 bases in the middle. This CDR3 region has 13 residues. CDR3 region: CASSLGAYNEQFF. For the CDR3, the DNA is TGCGCCAGCAGCTTGGGGGCCTACAATGAGCAGTTCTTC.

This clonotype has only one observation. The chain recombines TRBV20-1 with TRBJ2-5; 10 bases map to TRBD2. J was trimmed by 2 bases and V by 5 bases; bases with no gene match: 5. Germline lookup yields CDR1 DFQATT and CDR2 SNEGSKA (reference sequence). This CDR3 contains 14 residues. CDR3 sequence reads: CSASLAGVQETQYF. The CDR3 coding sequence is TGCAGTGCTTCTCTAGCGGGGGTGCAAGAGACCCAGTACTTC.

This clonotype was counted at least ten times. This chain links TRBV7-2 with TRBJ1-1; D is undetermined. V was cut by 1 base and J by 0 bases, with 6 bases left in between. This CDR3 is 14 amino acids long. Germline V CDR1 and CDR2: SGHTA, FQGNSA. CDR3 sequence (DNA): TGTGCCAGCAGCTTAGTTCTCGTGAACACTGAAGCTTTCTTT. Its protein is CASSLVLVNTEAFF.

This clonotype was observed at least ten times. J is TRBJ1-1 and V is TRBV21-1; the table's D call TRBD1 went unverified against the DNA. TRBV21-1 is an annotated pseudogene. The CDR3 runs 15 residues. This chain's CDR3 is CASSIRRDANTEAFF. The CDR3 DNA follows: TGTGCCAGCAGCATAAGACGGGACGCGAACACTGAAGCTTTCTTT.

This clonotype was counted a few times. This rearrangement joins TRBV20-1 to TRBJ2-1; 10 bases match TRBD1. The length of the CDR3 is 15 residues. V was clipped by 0 bases and J by 6 bases; unmatched bases: 5. The V gene's germline CDR1 is DFQATT and CDR2 SNEGSKA (reference sequence). The CDR3, as DNA: TGCAGTGCTAGAGAGGGACAGGGGACAGGCAATGAGCAGTTCTTC. This codes for CSAREGQGTGNEQFF.